Listed below are T cell receptor beta chains from one sample, sequenced in a study of OX40 agonist ivuxolimab in advanced cancers. Sequencing used immunoSEQ multiplex PCR; TCRdb keeps in-frame clones, though not all of them. The sample yields about 73,000 clones, 70% to 90% seen once. The sequences come from CD4+ or CD8+ T cells sorted from blood, collected in a trial of the OX40 agonist ivuxolimab. The receptors shown here come from an adult with an advanced solid tumor such as melanoma, head and neck, liver or kidney cancer. Each CDR3 is given with its conserved first and last residue. Each record gives: D gene, V gene, clone size, J gene, CDR3 protein, CDR3 DNA. A D gene is named only where the DNA matches it firmly. Not all rows give a size; the values are once, few, many and, for expanded clones, a class.

>TRBD2|TRBV2|-|TRBJ2-1
CASSGAGGPRNEQFF
TGTGCCAGCAGTGGAGCGGGAGGGCCGAGGAATGAGCAGTTCTTC
>-|TRBV5-1|-|TRBJ2-1
CASSSSGLHNEQFF
TGCGCCAGCAGCTCGAGTGGACTCCACAATGAGCAGTTCTTC
>TRBD1|TRBV27|few|TRBJ2-4
CASSLNLNPGQVYF
TGTGCCAGCAGTTTAAATCTAAATCCGGGACAGGTTTACTTC
>-|TRBV28|-|TRBJ2-7
CASSRPQKEQYF
TGTGCCAGCAGTCGCCCACAAAAGGAGCAGTACTTC
>-|TRBV19|once|TRBJ2-2
CASKDRLNTGELFF
TGTGCCAGTAAGGACAGACTGAACACCGGGGAGCTGTTTTTT
>-|TRBV28|-|TRBJ2-1
CASSSIGEPSYNEQFF
TGTGCCAGCAGTTCCATCGGGGAGCCGTCCTACAATGAGCAGTTCTTC
>-|TRBV7-3|-|TRBJ2-7
CASSHGTGSEQYF
TGTGCCAGCAGCCACGGGACTGGGAGTGAGCAGTACTTC
>-|TRBV28|-|TRBJ2-1
CATARRTTLTNEQFF
TGTGCCACCGCAAGACGGACTACCTTGACCAATGAGCAGTTCTTC
>TRBD2|TRBV2|-|TRBJ2-7
CASTAVGRAAAEQYF
TGTGCCAGCACCGCGGTCGGGAGGGCCGCAGCCGAGCAGTACTTC
>-|TRBV10-2|-|TRBJ2-7
CASSEKRWPGASEQYF
TGCGCCAGCAGTGAGAAGCGGTGGCCTGGAGCCTCCGAGCAGTACTTC
>TRBD1|TRBV7-8|-|TRBJ2-5
CASSLQGVETQYF
TGTGCCAGCAGCCTCCAGGGGGTTGAGACCCAGTACTTC
>-|TRBV7-3|-|TRBJ2-1
CASSLGAPVGQFF
TGTGCCAGCAGCTTGGGGGCCCCGGTAGGGCAGTTCTTC
>TRBD1|TRBV5-5|-|TRBJ1-5
CASGQGQGGLGSNQPQHF
TGTGCCAGCGGGCAGGGACAGGGGGGTCTGGGGAGCAATCAGCCCCAGCATTTT
>-|TRBV30|-|TRBJ2-2
CAWSESYTGELFF
TGTGCCTGGAGTGAATCATACACCGGGGAGCTGTTTTTT
>-|TRBV6-1|-|TRBJ2-2
CATRRQGSTGELFF
TGTGCCACCAGGCGTCAGGGTAGCACCGGGGAGCTGTTTTTT
>-|TRBV18|-|TRBJ1-5
CASSPESGALNQPQHF
TGTGCCAGCTCACCCGAGTCAGGGGCCCTCAATCAGCCCCAGCATTTT
>-|TRBV7-3|-|TRBJ2-7
CASSLSTGYEQYF
TGTGCCAGCAGCTTAAGTACTGGGTACGAGCAGTACTTC
>TRBD1|TRBV18|-|TRBJ1-1
CASSRDRVTEAFF
TGTGCCAGCTCCCGGGACAGGGTAACTGAAGCTTTCTTT
>-|TRBV2|once|TRBJ2-3
CASSLSDTQYF
TGTGCCAGCAGTTTATCAGATACGCAGTATTTT
>TRBD1|TRBV5-4|-|TRBJ1-2
CASSSRDRFPYGYTF
TGTGCCAGCAGCTCCCGGGACAGGTTTCCCTATGGCTACACCTTC
>-|TRBV19|-|TRBJ2-1
CASSPPGVLGYNEQFF
TGTGCCAGTAGTCCGCCTGGGGTCCTCGGGTACAATGAGCAGTTCTTC
>TRBD1|TRBV5-1|-|TRBJ1-3
CASSIDRAVRDTIYF
TGCGCCAGCAGCATAGACAGGGCGGTGCGAGACACCATATATTTT
>TRBD2|TRBV5-4|once|TRBJ2-7
CASSSRTRTAYEQYF
TGTGCCAGCAGCTCCCGGACTAGGACCGCCTACGAGCAGTACTTC
>TRBD1|TRBV7-8|-|TRBJ1-2
CASTTGQGAGYTF
TGTGCCAGCACCACCGGACAGGGGGCTGGCTACACCTTC
>-|TRBV6-1|-|TRBJ1-4
CASSEGSAEKLFF
TGTGCCAGCAGTGAAGGGTCAGCTGAAAAACTGTTTTTT
>-|TRBV5-5|-|TRBJ1-1
CASSLLVLTEAFF
TGTGCCAGCAGCTTGCTGGTTCTCACTGAAGCTTTCTTT
>TRBD2|TRBV9|-|TRBJ2-3
CASSVGAGLAATDTQYF
TGTGCCAGCAGCGTAGGGGCGGGACTAGCGGCCACGGATACGCAGTATTTT
>-|TRBV28|-|TRBJ1-5
CASSSPSRQYQPQHF
TGTGCCAGCAGTTCCCCCTCCAGACAGTATCAGCCCCAGCATTTT
>-|TRBV7-2|-|TRBJ2-1
CASSLIGGMGNEQFF
TGTGCCAGCAGCTTGATTGGGGGGATGGGGAATGAGCAGTTCTTC